The 18 T cell receptor beta chains reported below all come from one sample, sequenced in a study of T cells in Graves' hyperthyroidism and ophthalmopathy. TCR beta CDR3 region amplification was performed from RNA transcripts. HTBI primers were used for first-round RT-PCR of the TCR CDR3. MiXCR was run by TCRdb on the multiplex PCR reads, yielding one entry per CDR3 protein. The profile covers 240,000 or so distinct CDR3 sequences, with about 17% appearing a single time and around 28% taken by the ten largest. Sequencing was performed on blood. The receptors were gathered from a woman under 30 with Graves' ophthalmopathy.

In its sample, this clonotype was seen many times. The chain couples TRBV4-2 to TRBJ2-7; perhaps TRBD1 as D (5 bases). V was cut by 1 base and J by 5 bases, with 15 bases left in between. CDR3 size: 15 residues. CDR1 LGHNA and CDR2 YNFKEQ come from the germline V gene. The CDR3 coding sequence is TGTGCCAGCAGCCAAGCGGAGCAGGGCAGTAACGAGCAGTACTTC. Protein: CASSQAEQGSNEQYF.

There are many counts of this clonotype. The chain has TRBV20-1 and TRBJ2-7; 9 positions match TRBD1. From germline, CDR1 is DFQATT and CDR2 SNEGSKA (reference sequence). V gave up 6 bases and J gave up 2 bases; unmatched junction bases: 5. This CDR3 has 13 residues. CDR3 amino acids: CSAPGQGPYEQYF. CDR3 DNA sequence: TGCAGTGCCCCGGGACAGGGCCCCTACGAGCAGTACTTC.

Worth noting for this clonotype: A much larger clone differs from this one at a single base, so this may be a read error. This chain links TRBV6-2 or TRBV6-3 with TRBJ2-2; D may be TRBD2 (6 bases). The CDR3 consists of 15 residues. Per the germline V gene, CDR1 is MNHEY and CDR2 is SVGEGT. CDR3 region: CASSAGTENTGELFF. In nucleotides, the CDR3 is TGCGCCAGCAGTGCGGGGACTGAGAACACCGGGGAGCTGTTTTTT.

This clonotype was counted many times. J is TRBJ2-3 and V is TRBV28, with a possible D match to TRBD2 (5 bases). Trimming left V 4 bases short and J 4 bases short, with 9 bases between. Germline V gene sequence: CDR1 MDHEN, CDR2 SYDVKM. CDR3 length: 13 amino acids. Here the CDR3 reads CASSYEGADTQYF. The CDR3 DNA follows: TGTGCCAGCAGTTACGAGGGCGCAGATACGCAGTATTTT. The full variable domain, with the rest looked up from reference TRBV28 and TRBJ2-3, is DVKVTQSSRYLVKRTGEKVFLECVQDMDHENMFWYRQDPGLGLRLIYFSYDVKMKEKGDIPEGYSVSREKKERFSLILESASTNQTSMYLCASSYEGADTQYFGPGTRLTVL.

At least ten counts were recorded for this clonotype. CDR3 sequence reads: CSAGPRGHTGELFF. As DNA, the CDR3 is TGCAGTGCCGGCCCTCGTGGTCACACCGGGGAGCTGTTTTTT. The gene calls are TRBV20-1 and TRBJ2-2; no firm D call. The CDR3 totals 14 residues. Germline V gene lookup returns CDR1 DFQATT and CDR2 SNEGSKA (reference sequence). With 6 bases removed from V and 3 bases from J, the gap between germline ends came to 14 bases.

V is TRBV2 and J is TRBJ2-1; no firm D call. The germline CDR1 and CDR2 sequences are SNHLY and FYNNEI. The CDR3 runs 14 residues. The V and J ends lost 7 bases and 6 bases respectively, with 16 bases between them. DNA of the CDR3: TGTGCCAGCATCCCGAACGTGCACCCCAATGAGCAGTTCTTC. It encodes CASIPNVHPNEQFF. The whole variable domain, filled in from reference TRBV2 and TRBJ2-1, reads EPEVTQTPSHQVTQMGQEVILRCVPISNHLYFYWYRQILGQKVEFLVSFYNNEISEKSEIFDDQFSVERPDGSNFTLKIRSTKLEDSAMYFCASIPNVHPNEQFFGPGTRLTVL.

This clonotype was counted many times. The genes are TRBV14 and TRBJ2-3; weak D call: TRBD2 (7 bases). V gave up 2 bases and J gave up 4 bases, with 13 bases separating them. The CDR3 contains 15 residues. The germline gives CDR1 SGHDN, CDR2 FVKESK. The CDR3 DNA is TGTGCCAGCAGCCAATTGGGGGGGCGCCCAGATACGCAGTATTTT. This translates into CASSQLGGRPDTQYF.

This clonotype was recorded at least ten times. The V gene is TRBV18, the J gene TRBJ2-3; 10 bases are shared with TRBD1. This CDR3 contains 15 residues. V shed 0 bases and J 11 bases; nucleotides not matched to a gene: 8. Germline lookup yields CDR1 KGHSH and CDR2 LQKENI. As DNA, the CDR3 is TGTGCCAGCTCACCACCCATGGGACAGGGGAAGTTGCAGTATTTT. Its protein product is CASSPPMGQGKLQYF.

This clonotype was found many times. The J gene is TRBJ1-2, the V gene TRBV5-6; D is unresolved. V lost 2 bases, J lost 1 base, and 12 bases lay in between. The length of the CDR3 is 15 residues. Germline values: CDR1 SGHDT, CDR2 YYEEEE. The CDR3 sequence: CASSFAVGINYGYTF. CDR3 sequence (DNA): TGTGCCAGCAGCTTCGCTGTGGGGATTAACTATGGCTACACCTTC.

This clonotype was recorded at least ten times. J is TRBJ2-1 and V is TRBV7-9, with 7 bases aligning to TRBD2. J was trimmed by 0 bases and V by 7 bases; bases with no gene match: 6. The CDR3 runs to 15 residues. Per the germline V gene, CDR1 is SEHNR and CDR2 is FQNEAQ (reference sequence). The CDR3 spells CASINGGSSYNEQFF. The CDR3 nucleotides are TGTGCCAGCATAAACGGCGGGAGCTCCTACAATGAGCAGTTCTTC.

This clonotype occurred many times. The V and J genes are TRBV28 and TRBJ2-1; 7 nucleotides line up with TRBD2. Germline-derived CDR1 and CDR2 are MDHEN and SYDVKM. This CDR3 contains 15 residues. J was trimmed by 4 bases and V by 0 bases; bases with no gene match: 3. The CDR3 region has the DNA TGTGCCAGCAGTTTATGGCGGGAGCGGTACAATGAGCAGTTCTTC. It encodes CASSLWRERYNEQFF.

This clonotype was picked up many times. The chain employs TRBV5-5 and TRBJ1-1; D is possibly TRBD1 (6 bases). V lost 2 bases, J lost 3 bases, and 11 bases lay in between. The CDR3 spans 14 residues. Germline CDR1 SGHKS, CDR2 YYEKEE (reference sequence). The CDR3: CASSFRGEDTEAFF. CDR3 nucleotide sequence: TGTGCCAGCAGCTTCAGGGGTGAGGACACTGAAGCTTTCTTT.

This clonotype was seen at least ten times. This rearrangement joins TRBV15 to TRBJ2-1, with D possibly TRBD2 on 6 matching bases. The length of the CDR3 is 15 residues. Germline CDR1 is LNHNV and CDR2 is YYDKDF (reference sequence). Deletions cut 6 bases from V and 4 bases from J, with 16 bases between. Written as DNA, the CDR3 is TGTGCCACCAGTCTCGGGACTTCGAAATACAATGAGCAGTTCTTC. Its protein product is CATSLGTSKYNEQFF.

This clonotype came up many times. The chain has TRBV5-1 and TRBJ2-3; D is unclear. Germline V gene lookup returns CDR1 SGHRS and CDR2 YFSETQ. Trimming shortened V by 0 bases and J by 4 bases, and 6 bases separated the two germline ends. CDR3 length: 13 amino acids. DNA for the CDR3: TGCGCCAGCAGCTTGGACGGCTCAGATACGCAGTATTTT. Amino acid sequence: CASSLDGSDTQYF.

This clonotype was counted many times. The gene calls are TRBV6-1 and TRBJ1-1, with D maybe TRBD1 (5 bases). This CDR3 has 15 amino acids. CDR1 is MNHNS and CDR2 is SASEGT in the germline V gene. V was shortened by 5 bases and J by 0 bases, with 13 bases between the two germline ends. CDR3 coding DNA: TGTGCCAGCAGTTATGCGCGACAGTTGAACACTGAAGCTTTCTTT. Translation: CASSYARQLNTEAFF.

With respect to this clonotype: Given a much more abundant clone one base away, this may be a read error. The chain joins TRBV30 to TRBJ1-1; TRBD1 agrees at 8 bases. Per germline, CDR1 GTSNPN and CDR2 SVGIG (reference sequence). V dropped 3 bases and J dropped 11; count of bases not matched to a gene: 14. The CDR3 is made up of 14 amino acids. The CDR3: CAWSARTGWVGAFF. The CDR3 DNA reads TGTGCCTGGAGCGCCAGGACAGGGTGGGTAGGGGCTTTCTTT.

This clonotype was observed many times. CDR3 DNA: TGTGCCAGCCGTGGACAGGCTTCAACTAATGAAAAACTGTTTTTT. This translates into CASRGQASTNEKLFF. The chain recombines TRBV5-5 with TRBJ1-4; 7 positions agree with TRBD1. The CDR3 extends over 15 amino acids. Germline loops: CDR1 SGHKS, CDR2 YYEKEE (reference sequence). The junction had 6 bases not matched to a gene; V was cut back by 7 bases and J by 0 bases.

This clonotype was seen at least ten times. This chain links TRBV20-1 with TRBJ2-3; D call uncertain. The CDR3 spans 15 residues. Per the germline V gene, CDR1 is DFQATT and CDR2 is SNEGSKA (reference sequence). V lost 5 bases and J lost 2, with 17 bases in between. The CDR3 reads CSAHPAGRITDTQYF. The DNA of the CDR3 is TGCAGTGCTCACCCGGCCGGACGAATCACAGATACGCAGTATTTT.